This TCR beta chain was obtained from a study of vaccination and CD4 T cells after COVID-19. Whole-study context: Sampling that followed vaccination took place a median approximately 76 days after dose two, within a range of 14 to 241. Cells were stimulated with overlapping spike peptides from SARS-CoV-2, HCoV-NL63, HCoV-OC43 and HCoV-229E. General study points: Convalescent patients had a median roughly 86% of post-vaccine SARS-CoV-2-reactive clones that were detected only after vaccination, not before it.

V was clipped by 6 bases and J by 1 base, with 15 bases between them. Germline CDR1 reads MNHEY; CDR2 reads SVGEGT. The CDR3 has 15 residues. Treatment noted: approximately nine-day PBMC culture with coronavirus spike peptide pools or control peptides (ViraFEST assay). This clonotype was recorded a few times. Its target is not known. The study sequenced cultured CD4+ T cell DNA using the Oncomine TCR Beta short-read assay. From the PCR reads, TCRdb called clonotypes with MiXCR, one entry per CDR3 protein. Of about 12,000 distinct CDR3 sequences detected, approximately 58% appear once; the ten largest clones hold about 8%.

This clonotype was sampled from a human donor who had recovered from COVID-19. This chain links TRBV6-2 or TRBV6-3 with TRBJ1-1; D gene ambiguous. Sequenced sample: CD4+ T cells from blood, cultured in vitro. This chain's CDR3 is CASRAPKRQNTEAFF. CDR3 nucleotides: TGTGCCAGCAGGGCCCCGAAGAGACAGAACACTGAAGCTTTCTTT.